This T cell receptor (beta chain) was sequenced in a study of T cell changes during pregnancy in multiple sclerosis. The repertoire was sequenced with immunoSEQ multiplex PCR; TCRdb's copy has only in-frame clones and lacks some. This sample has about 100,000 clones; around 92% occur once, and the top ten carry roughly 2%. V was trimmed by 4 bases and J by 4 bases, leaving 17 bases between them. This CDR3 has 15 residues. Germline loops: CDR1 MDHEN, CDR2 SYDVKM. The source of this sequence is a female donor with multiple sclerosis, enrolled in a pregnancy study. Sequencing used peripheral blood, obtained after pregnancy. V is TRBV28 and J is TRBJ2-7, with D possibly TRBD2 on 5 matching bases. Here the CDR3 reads CASSSGASGGYEQYF. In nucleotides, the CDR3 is TGTGCCAGCAGTTCCGGAGCGAGCGGAGGTTACGAGCAGTACTTC.